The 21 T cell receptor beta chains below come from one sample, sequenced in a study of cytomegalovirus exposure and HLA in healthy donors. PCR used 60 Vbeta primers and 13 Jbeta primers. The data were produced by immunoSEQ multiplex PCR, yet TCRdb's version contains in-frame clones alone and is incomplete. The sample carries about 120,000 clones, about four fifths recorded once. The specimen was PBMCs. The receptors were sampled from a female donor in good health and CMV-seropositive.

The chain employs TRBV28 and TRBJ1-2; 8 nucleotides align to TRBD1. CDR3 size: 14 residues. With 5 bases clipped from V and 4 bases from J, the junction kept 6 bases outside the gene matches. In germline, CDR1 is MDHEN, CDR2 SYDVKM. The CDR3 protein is CASSLQGVTYGYTF. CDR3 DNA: TGTGCCAGCAGTCTACAGGGGGTGACCTATGGCTACACCTTC.

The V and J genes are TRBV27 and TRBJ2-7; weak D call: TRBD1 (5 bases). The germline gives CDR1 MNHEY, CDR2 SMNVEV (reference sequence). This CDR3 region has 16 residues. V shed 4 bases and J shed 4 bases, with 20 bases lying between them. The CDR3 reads CASSWQGSGFGYEQYF. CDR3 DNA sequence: TGTGCCAGCAGTTGGCAGGGTTCGGGTTTTGGGTACGAGCAGTACTTC.

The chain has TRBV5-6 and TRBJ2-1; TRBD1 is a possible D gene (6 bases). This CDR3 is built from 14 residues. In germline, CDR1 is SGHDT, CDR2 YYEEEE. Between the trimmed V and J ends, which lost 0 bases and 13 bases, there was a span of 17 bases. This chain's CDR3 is CASSLGQELGEQFF. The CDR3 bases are TGTGCCAGCAGCTTGGGACAGGAGCTCGGAGAACAGTTCTTC.

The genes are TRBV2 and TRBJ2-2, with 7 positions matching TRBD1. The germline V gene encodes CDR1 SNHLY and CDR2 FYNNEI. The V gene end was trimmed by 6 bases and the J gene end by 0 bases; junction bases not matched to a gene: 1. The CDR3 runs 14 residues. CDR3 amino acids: CASSGQANTGELFF. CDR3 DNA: TGTGCCAGCAGCGGACAGGCGAACACCGGGGAGCTGTTTTTT.

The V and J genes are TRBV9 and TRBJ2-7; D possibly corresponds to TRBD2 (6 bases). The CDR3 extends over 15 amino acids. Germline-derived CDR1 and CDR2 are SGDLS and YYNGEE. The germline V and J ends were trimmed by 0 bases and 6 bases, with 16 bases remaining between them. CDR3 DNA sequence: TGTGCCAGCAGCGTAGCCTCGGGACTGACGGGCGAGCAGTACTTC. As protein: CASSVASGLTGEQYF.

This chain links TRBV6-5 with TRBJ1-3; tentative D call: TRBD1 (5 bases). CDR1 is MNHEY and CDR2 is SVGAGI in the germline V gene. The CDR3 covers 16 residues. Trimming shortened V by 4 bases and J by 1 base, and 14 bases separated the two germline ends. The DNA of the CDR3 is TGTGCCAGCAGTTTCGCCACAACAGGTTCTGGAAACACCATATATTTT. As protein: CASSFATTGSGNTIYF.

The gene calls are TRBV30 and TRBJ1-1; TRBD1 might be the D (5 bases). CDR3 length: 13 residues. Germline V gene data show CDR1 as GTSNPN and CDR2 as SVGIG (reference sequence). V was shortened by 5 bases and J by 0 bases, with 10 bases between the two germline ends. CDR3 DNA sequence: TGTGCCTGGCGAGACAGCCTGAACACTGAAGCTTTCTTT. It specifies CAWRDSLNTEAFF. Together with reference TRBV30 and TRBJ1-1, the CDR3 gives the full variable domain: SQTIHQWPATLVQPVGSPLSLECTVEGTSNPNLYWYRQAAGRGLQLLFYSVGIGQISSEVPQNLSASRPQDRQFILSSKKLLLSDSGFYLCAWRDSLNTEAFFGQGTRLTVV.

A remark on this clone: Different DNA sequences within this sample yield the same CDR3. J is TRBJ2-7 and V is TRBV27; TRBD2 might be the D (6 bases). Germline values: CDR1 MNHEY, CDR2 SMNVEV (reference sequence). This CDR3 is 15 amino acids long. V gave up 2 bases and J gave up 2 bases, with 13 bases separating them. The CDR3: CASSLRRGTTYEQYF. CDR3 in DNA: TGTGCCAGCAGTTTAAGGCGGGGTACGACCTACGAGCAGTACTTC.

The CDR3 loop reads CASSLAVGAVGETQYF. The CDR3 DNA follows: TGCGCCAGCAGCTTGGCCGTAGGGGCGGTTGGGGAGACCCAGTACTTC. This chain links TRBV5-1 with TRBJ2-5; D is perhaps TRBD1 (5 bases). The CDR3 extends over 16 amino acids. V was pared by 0 bases and J by 5 bases, with 17 bases between. Germline V gene lookup returns CDR1 SGHRS and CDR2 YFSETQ.

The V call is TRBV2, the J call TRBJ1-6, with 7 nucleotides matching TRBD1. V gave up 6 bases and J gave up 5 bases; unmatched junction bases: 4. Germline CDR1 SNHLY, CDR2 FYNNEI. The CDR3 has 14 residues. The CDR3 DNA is TGTGCCAGCAGCCGCGACAGGGATAATTCACCCCTCCACTTT. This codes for CASSRDRDNSPLHF.

The DNA for the CDR3 is TGCAGTGCTACGTCCCGGGGTGAGCAGTTCTTC. It encodes CSATSRGEQFF. The genes are TRBV20-1 and TRBJ2-1, with D perhaps TRBD2 (5 bases). Germline CDR1 DFQATT, CDR2 SNEGSKA (reference sequence). The CDR3 has 11 amino acids. The V and J ends lost 4 bases and 9 bases respectively, with 10 bases between them.

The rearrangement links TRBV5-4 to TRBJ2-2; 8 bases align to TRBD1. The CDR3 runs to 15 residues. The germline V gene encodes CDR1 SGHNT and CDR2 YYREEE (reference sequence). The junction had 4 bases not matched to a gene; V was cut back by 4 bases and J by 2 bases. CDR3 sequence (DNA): TGTGCCAGCAGCGTCAGGGGGCTAAACACCGGGGAGCTGTTTTTT. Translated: CASSVRGLNTGELFF.

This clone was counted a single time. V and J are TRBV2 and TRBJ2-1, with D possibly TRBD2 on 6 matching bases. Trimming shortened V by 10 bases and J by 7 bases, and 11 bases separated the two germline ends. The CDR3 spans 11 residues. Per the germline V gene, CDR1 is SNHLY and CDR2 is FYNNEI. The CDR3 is CAMGGGNEQFF. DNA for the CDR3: TGTGCCATGGGGGGTGGGAATGAGCAGTTCTTC.

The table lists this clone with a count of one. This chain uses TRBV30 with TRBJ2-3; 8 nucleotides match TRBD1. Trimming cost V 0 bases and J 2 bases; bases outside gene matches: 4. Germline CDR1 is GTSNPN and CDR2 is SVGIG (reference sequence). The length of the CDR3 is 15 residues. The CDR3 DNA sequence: TGTGCCTGGAGTGTACCCAGGGGGCTCACAGATACGCAGTATTTT. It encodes CAWSVPRGLTDTQYF.

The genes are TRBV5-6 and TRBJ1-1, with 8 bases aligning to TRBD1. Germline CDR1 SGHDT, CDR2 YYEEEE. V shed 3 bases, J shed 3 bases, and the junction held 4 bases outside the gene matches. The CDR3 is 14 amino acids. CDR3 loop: CASSSGQGDTEAFF. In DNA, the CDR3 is TGTGCCAGCAGCTCTGGACAGGGTGACACTGAAGCTTTCTTT.

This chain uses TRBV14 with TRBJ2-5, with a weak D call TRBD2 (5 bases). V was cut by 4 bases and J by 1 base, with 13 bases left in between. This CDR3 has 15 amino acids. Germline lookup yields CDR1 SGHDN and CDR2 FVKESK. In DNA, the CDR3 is TGTGCCAGCAGCCTAAGTGGGAGAATCCAAGAGACCCAGTACTTC. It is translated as CASSLSGRIQETQYF.

The CDR3 region is CASTQGNSNQPQHF. CDR3 bases: TGTGCCAGCACACAGGGGAATAGCAATCAGCCCCAGCATTTT. The chain couples TRBV18 to TRBJ1-5; 7 bases align to TRBD1. Looked up from germline, CDR1 is KGHSH and CDR2 is LQKENI. CDR3 length: 14 amino acids. V shed 8 bases, J shed 0 bases, and the junction held 4 bases outside the gene matches.

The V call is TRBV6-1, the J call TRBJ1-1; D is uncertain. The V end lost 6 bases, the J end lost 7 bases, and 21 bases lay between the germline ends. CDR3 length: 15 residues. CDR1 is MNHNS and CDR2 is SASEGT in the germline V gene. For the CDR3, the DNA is TGTGCCAGCAGGAGGTGGGATTTAGGGAGGGATGAAGCTTTCTTT. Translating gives CASRRWDLGRDEAFF.

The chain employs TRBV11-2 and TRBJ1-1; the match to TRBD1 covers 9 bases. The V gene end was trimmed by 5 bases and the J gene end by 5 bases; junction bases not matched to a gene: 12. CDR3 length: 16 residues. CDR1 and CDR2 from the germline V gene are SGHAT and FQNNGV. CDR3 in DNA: TGTGCCAGCAGCAGGACAGGGGCGACTATAGCTACTGAAGCTTTCTTT. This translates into CASSRTGATIATEAFF. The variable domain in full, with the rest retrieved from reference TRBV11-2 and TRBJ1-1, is EAGVAQSPRYKIIEKRQSVAFWCNPISGHATLYWYQQILGQGPKLLIQFQNNGVVDDSQLPKDRFSAERLKGVDSTLKIQPAKLEDSAVYLCASSRTGATIATEAFFGQGTRLTVV.

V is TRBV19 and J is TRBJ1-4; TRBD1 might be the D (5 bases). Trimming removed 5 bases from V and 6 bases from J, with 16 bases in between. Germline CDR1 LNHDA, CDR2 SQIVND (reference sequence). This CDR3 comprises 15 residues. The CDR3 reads CASSGTRDGYEKLFF. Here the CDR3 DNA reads TGTGCCAGTAGTGGGACTCGGGACGGTTATGAAAAACTGTTTTTT.

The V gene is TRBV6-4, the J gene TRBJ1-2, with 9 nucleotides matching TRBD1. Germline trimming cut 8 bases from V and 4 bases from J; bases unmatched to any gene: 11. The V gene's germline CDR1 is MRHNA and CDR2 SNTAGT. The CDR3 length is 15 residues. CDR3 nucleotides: TGTGCCAGCGGGGAAATGGACAGGGGTTCCTATGGCTACACCTTC. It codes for CASGEMDRGSYGYTF.